The source of this T cell receptor (beta chain) is a study of beta chain features in type 1 diabetes. Germline-derived CDR1 and CDR2 are SGHAT and FQNNGV. Trimming pared 2 bases from V and 6 bases from J, leaving 12 bases between. The CDR3 extends over 14 amino acids. Each donor gave one heparinised blood draw averaging about 110 mL. Stem cell-like memory, regulatory, central memory and naive CD4+ cells were sorted via CD45RO/CCR7/CD25/CD127/CD95/CD27. Expressed TCRB transcripts were sequenced because the isolated RNA had all been reverse transcribed beforehand. Method: immunoSEQ multiplex PCR; TCRdb's copy keeps in-frame clones and lacks some. The repertoire holds about 340,000 clones, roughly 12% seen once, with about 0.015% in the top ten. This clone has only a few counts. Its cognate antigen is unknown. Study conclusions and caveats: Fewer junction insertions and more nucleotide deletions appeared in type 1 diabetes patients. Shortening that was moderate but significant affected the TCRB CDR3s of Type 1 diabetes patients in all four CD4+ subsets.

The genes are TRBV11-2 and TRBJ2-3; D gene unclear. The sequenced material came from naive CD4+ T cells from blood. This clonotype was obtained from a woman under 30 with type 1 diabetes. CDR3 residues: CASSLLIASDTQYF. The CDR3, as DNA: TGTGCCAGCAGCTTACTCATCGCGTCGGATACGCAGTATTTT.